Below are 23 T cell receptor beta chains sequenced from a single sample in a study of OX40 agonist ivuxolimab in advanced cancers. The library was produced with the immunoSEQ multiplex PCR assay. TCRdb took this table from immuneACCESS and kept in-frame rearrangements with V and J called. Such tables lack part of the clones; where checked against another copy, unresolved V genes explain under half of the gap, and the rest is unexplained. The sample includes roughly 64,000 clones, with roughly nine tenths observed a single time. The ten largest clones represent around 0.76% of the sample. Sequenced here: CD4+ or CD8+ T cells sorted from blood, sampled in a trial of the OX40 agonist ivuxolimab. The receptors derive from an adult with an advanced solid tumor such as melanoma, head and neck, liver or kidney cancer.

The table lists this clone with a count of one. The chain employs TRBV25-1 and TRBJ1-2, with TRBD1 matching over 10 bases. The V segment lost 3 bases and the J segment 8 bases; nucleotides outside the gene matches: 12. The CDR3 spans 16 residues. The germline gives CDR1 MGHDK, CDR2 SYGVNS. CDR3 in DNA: TGTGCCAGCAGTGACCCGACAGGGGGCCGGGCGGACGGCTACACCTTC. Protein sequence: CASSDPTGGRADGYTF.

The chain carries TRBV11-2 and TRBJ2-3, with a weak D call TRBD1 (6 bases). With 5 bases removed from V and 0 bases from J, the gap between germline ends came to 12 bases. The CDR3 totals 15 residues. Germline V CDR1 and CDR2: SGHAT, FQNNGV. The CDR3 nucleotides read TGTGCCAGCAGCCCCAGGACAGTTAGCACAGATACGCAGTATTTT. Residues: CASSPRTVSTDTQYF.

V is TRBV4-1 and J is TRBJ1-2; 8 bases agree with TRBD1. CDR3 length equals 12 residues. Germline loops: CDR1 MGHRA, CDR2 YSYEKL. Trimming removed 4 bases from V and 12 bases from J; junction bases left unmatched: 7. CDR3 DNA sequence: TGCGCCAGCAGCCCAAGTGGACAGGGTCACACCTTC. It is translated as CASSPSGQGHTF.

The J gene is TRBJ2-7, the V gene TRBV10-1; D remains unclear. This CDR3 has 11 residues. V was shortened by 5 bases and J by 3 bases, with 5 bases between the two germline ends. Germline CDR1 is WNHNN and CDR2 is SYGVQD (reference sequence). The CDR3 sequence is CASSRGYEQYF. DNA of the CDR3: TGCGCCAGCAGTAGAGGCTACGAGCAGTACTTC.

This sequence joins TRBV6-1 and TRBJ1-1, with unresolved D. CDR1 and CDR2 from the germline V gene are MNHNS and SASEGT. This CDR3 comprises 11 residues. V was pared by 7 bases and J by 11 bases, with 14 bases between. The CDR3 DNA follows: TGTGCCAGCATTTCCCAATATTTGGCTTTCTTT. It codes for CASISQYLAFF.

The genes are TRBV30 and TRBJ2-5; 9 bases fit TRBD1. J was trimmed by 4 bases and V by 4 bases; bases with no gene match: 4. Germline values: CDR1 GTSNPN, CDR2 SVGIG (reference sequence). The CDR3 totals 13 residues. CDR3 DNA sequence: TGTGCCTGGAACAGGGGGCGCGGAGAGACCCAGTACTTC. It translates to CAWNRGRGETQYF. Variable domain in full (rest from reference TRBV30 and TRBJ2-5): SQTIHQWPATLVQPVGSPLSLECTVEGTSNPNLYWYRQAAGRGLQLLFYSVGIGQISSEVPQNLSASRPQDRQFILSSKKLLLSDSGFYLCAWNRGRGETQYFGPGTRLLVL.

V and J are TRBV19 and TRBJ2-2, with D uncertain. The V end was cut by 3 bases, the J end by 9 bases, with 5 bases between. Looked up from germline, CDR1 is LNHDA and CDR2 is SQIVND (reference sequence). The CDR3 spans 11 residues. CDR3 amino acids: CASSIRRELFF. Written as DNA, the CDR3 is TGTGCCAGTAGTATTAGGCGGGAGCTGTTTTTT.

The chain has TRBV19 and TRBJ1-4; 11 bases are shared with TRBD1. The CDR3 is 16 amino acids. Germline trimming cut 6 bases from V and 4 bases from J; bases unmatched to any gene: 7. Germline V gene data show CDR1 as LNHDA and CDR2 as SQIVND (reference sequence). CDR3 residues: CASSPRDRGINEKLFF. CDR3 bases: TGTGCCAGTAGCCCAAGGGACAGGGGGATTAATGAAAAACTGTTTTTT.

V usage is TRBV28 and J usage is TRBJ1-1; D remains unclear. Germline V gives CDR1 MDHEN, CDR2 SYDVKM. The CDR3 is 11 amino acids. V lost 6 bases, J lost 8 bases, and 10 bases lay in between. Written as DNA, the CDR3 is TGTGCCAGCAGACTACAAATGGAAGCTTTCTTT. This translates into CASRLQMEAFF. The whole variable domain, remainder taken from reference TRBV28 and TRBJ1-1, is DVKVTQSSRYLVKRTGEKVFLECVQDMDHENMFWYRQDPGLGLRLIYFSYDVKMKEKGDIPEGYSVSREKKERFSLILESASTNQTSMYLCASRLQMEAFFGQGTRLTVV.

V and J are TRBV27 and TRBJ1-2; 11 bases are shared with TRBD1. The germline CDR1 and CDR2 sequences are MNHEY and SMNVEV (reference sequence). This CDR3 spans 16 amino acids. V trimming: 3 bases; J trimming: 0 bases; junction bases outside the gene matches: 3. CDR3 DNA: TGTGCCAGCAGTTTCAAGGGACAGGGGGCTAACTATGGCTACACCTTC. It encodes CASSFKGQGANYGYTF.

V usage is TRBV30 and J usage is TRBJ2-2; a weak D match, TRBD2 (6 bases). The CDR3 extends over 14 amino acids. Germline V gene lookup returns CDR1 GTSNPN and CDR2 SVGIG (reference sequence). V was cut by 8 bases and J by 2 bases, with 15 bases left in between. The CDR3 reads CARTGTPNTGELFF. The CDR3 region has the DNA TGTGCCCGGACCGGGACTCCTAACACCGGGGAGCTGTTTTTT.

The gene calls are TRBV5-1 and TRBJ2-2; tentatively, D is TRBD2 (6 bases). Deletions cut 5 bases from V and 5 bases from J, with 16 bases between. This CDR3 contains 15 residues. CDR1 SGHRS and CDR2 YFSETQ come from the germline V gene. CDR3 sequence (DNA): TGCGCCAGCAGGCCGACCGGGGGTGGGACCGGGGAGCTGTTTTTT. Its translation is CASRPTGGGTGELFF.

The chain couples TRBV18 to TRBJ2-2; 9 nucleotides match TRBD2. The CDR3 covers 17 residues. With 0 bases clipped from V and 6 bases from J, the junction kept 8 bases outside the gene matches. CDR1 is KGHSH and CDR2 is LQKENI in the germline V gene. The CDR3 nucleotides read TGTGCCAGCTCACCACCGAGAGCGGGAGGTAGGGCCGGGGAGCTGTTTTTT. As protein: CASSPPRAGGRAGELFF.

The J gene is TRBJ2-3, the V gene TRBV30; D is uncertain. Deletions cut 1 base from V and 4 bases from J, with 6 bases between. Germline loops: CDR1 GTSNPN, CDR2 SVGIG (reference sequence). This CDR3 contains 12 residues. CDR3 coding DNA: TGTGCCTGGAGTGGACTTTCAGATACGCAGTATTTT. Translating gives CAWSGLSDTQYF. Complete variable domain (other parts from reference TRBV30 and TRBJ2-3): SQTIHQWPATLVQPVGSPLSLECTVEGTSNPNLYWYRQAAGRGLQLLFYSVGIGQISSEVPQNLSASRPQDRQFILSSKKLLLSDSGFYLCAWSGLSDTQYFGPGTRLTVL.

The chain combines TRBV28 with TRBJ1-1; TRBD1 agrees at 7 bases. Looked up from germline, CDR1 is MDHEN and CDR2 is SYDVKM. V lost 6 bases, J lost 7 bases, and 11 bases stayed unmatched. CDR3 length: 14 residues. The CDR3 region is CASSTTDRAVEAFF. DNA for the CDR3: TGTGCCAGCAGCACCACTGACAGGGCGGTTGAAGCTTTCTTT. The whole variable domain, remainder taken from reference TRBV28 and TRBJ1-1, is DVKVTQSSRYLVKRTGEKVFLECVQDMDHENMFWYRQDPGLGLRLIYFSYDVKMKEKGDIPEGYSVSREKKERFSLILESASTNQTSMYLCASSTTDRAVEAFFGQGTRLTVV.

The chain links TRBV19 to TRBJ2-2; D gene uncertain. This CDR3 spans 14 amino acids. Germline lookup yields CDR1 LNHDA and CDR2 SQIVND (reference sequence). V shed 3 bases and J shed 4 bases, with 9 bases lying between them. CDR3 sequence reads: CASSIWLRTGELFF. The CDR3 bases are TGTGCCAGTAGTATTTGGTTACGCACCGGGGAGCTGTTTTTT. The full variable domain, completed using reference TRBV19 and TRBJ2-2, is DGGITQSPKYLFRKEGQNVTLSCEQNLNHDAMYWYRQDPGQGLRLIYYSQIVNDFQKGDIAEGYSVSREKKESFPLTVTSAQKNPTAFYLCASSIWLRTGELFFGEGSRLTVL.

The CDR3 sequence: CASAGSGTDTQYF. The CDR3 DNA is TGTGCCAGCGCAGGGAGCGGCACAGATACGCAGTATTTT. The chain combines TRBV5-6 with TRBJ2-3, with D perhaps given as TRBD1 or TRBD2 (5 bases each). The CDR3 totals 13 residues. Trimming pared 7 bases from V and 1 base from J, leaving 10 bases between. From germline, CDR1 is SGHDT and CDR2 YYEEEE.

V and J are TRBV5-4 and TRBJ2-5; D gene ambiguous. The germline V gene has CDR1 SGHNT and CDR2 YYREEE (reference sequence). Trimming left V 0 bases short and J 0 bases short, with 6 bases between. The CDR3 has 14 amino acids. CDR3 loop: CASSLAGYQETQYF. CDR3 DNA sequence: TGTGCCAGCAGCTTGGCAGGCTACCAAGAGACCCAGTACTTC.

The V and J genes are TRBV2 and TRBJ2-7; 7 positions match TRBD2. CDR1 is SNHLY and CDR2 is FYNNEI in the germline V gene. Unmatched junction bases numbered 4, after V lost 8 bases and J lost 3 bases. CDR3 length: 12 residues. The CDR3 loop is CASAGDVYEQYF. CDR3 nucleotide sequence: TGTGCCAGCGCGGGGGATGTCTACGAGCAGTACTTC.

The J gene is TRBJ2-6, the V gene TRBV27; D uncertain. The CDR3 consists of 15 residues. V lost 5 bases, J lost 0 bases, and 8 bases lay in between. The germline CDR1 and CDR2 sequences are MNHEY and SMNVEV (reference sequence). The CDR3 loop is CASSGERSGANVLTF. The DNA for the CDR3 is TGTGCCAGCAGTGGTGAGCGCTCTGGGGCCAACGTCCTGACTTTC.

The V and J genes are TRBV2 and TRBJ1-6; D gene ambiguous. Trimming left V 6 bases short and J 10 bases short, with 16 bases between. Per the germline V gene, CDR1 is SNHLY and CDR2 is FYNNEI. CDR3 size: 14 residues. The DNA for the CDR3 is TGTGCCAGCAGGGCCGGGCCAACTGGGTCACCCCTCCACTTT. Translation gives CASRAGPTGSPLHF. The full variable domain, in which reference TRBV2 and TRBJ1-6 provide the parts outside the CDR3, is EPEVTQTPSHQVTQMGQEVILRCVPISNHLYFYWYRQILGQKVEFLVSFYNNEISEKSEIFDDQFSVERPDGSNFTLKIRSTKLEDSAMYFCASRAGPTGSPLHFGNGTRLTVT.

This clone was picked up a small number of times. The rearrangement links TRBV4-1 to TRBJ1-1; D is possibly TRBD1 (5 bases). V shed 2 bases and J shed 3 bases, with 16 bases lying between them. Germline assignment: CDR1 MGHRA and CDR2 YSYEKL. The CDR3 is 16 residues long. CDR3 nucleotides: TGCGCCAGCAGCCAAACGGGAACACGGGGCTACACTGAAGCTTTCTTT. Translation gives CASSQTGTRGYTEAFF.

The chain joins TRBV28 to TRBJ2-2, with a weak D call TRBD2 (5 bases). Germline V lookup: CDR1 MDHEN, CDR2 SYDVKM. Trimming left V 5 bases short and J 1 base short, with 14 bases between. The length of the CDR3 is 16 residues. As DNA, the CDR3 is TGTGCCAGCAGTAAGCGGACCCAATTGAACACCGGGGAGCTGTTTTTT. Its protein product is CASSKRTQLNTGELFF. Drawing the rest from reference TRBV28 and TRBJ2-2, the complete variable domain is DVKVTQSSRYLVKRTGEKVFLECVQDMDHENMFWYRQDPGLGLRLIYFSYDVKMKEKGDIPEGYSVSREKKERFSLILESASTNQTSMYLCASSKRTQLNTGELFFGEGSRLTVL.